This T cell receptor beta chain is drawn from a study of read filtering for tumor transcriptome and immune sequencing. Across the whole study: Among patients, 17 to 20 were male and about 15 female, aged about 40 to 90 (mean around 66). Study outcomes and limitations: The sorted CD138-negative fraction was a mixed bone marrow immune population, not purified T cells.

With 10 bases removed from V and 3 bases from J, the gap between germline ends came to 14 bases. CDR3 size: 13 residues. Germline CDR1 is ENHRY and CDR2 is SYGVKD. This clonotype came up many times. Antigen: not known. At the time of active disease, bone marrow was collected from every patient. Molecular barcoded adaptors covering alpha/delta and beta/gamma chains were used on 400 to 450 ng RNA. TCRdb re-analysed the reads in MiXCR, keeping a single row per CDR3 protein. The sample holds about 40,000 distinct CDR3 sequences, about 11% seen once. This receptor was taken from a donor aged 40 or over with multiple myeloma. The specimen sequenced was a population of CD138-negative cells sorted from bone marrow. V usage is TRBV10-3 and J usage is TRBJ2-3, with D perhaps TRBD1 or TRBD2 (7 bases each). The CDR3 here is CASRGGRTDTQYF. CDR3 nucleotide sequence: TGTGCCAGCAGGGGGGGAAGAACAGATACGCAGTATTTT.